This T cell receptor beta chain was captured by sequencing in a study of blood T cell repertoires in COVID-19. CDR1 and CDR2 (germline): SGHVS, FNYEAQ. Trimming shortened V by 2 bases and J by 3 bases, and 16 bases separated the two germline ends. The CDR3 covers 16 residues. TCRdb keeps only in-frame clones here, not all; method: immunoSEQ multiplex PCR. There are fewer than 350,000 clones in the sample; about nine tenths occur only once, and 0.95% to 1.1% lies in the top ten. This TCR came from a woman aged 25 to 39 who had been exposed to COVID-19. The sequenced material came from PBMCs or T cells enriched from blood (not recorded which). The rearrangement links TRBV7-6 to TRBJ2-5; D is perhaps TRBD1 (5 bases). The CDR3 reads CASSLRIWQGEETQYF. DNA for the CDR3: TGTGCCAGCAGCTTACGAATATGGCAGGGTGAAGAGACCCAGTACTTC.